The 6 T cell receptor beta chains listed next were all sequenced from one sample in a study of CD8 T cells in ankylosing spondylitis. Findings of the study overall: Ankylosing spondylitis blood seemed to carry a telltale TCR beta motif made of eight or nine highly homologous variants.

TCRdb re-analysed the 5' RACE reads in MiXCR, keeping a single row per CDR3 protein. Of a few hundred thousand distinct CDR3 sequences in the sample, 20% to 25% were seen once. These receptors have no identified antigens. Sequencing input: blood, either unsorted or a sorted T cell fraction (not recorded which). These receptors were obtained from a male donor with ankylosing spondylitis.

CDR3 region: CASSYSRTRGLATEAFF. CDR3 coding DNA: TGTGCCAGCAGTTACTCCCGAACCAGGGGGTTGGCCACTGAAGCTTTCTTT. The chain employs TRBV6-5 and TRBJ1-1, with 7 bases lining up with TRBD1. Germline CDR1 and CDR2: MNHEY and SVGAGI. The CDR3 runs 17 residues. The ends lost 0 bases at V and 4 bases at J; junction bases unmatched: 11.

CDR3 nucleotides: TGTGCCAGTAGACCGGGACAGGGCGTGGGTGAGCAGTACTTC. This gives the protein CASRPGQGVGEQYF. The chain is built from TRBV19 and TRBJ2-7; 9 nucleotides line up with TRBD1. CDR1 and CDR2 from the germline V gene are LNHDA and SQIVND (reference sequence). This CDR3 comprises 14 residues. Unmatched junction bases numbered 10, after V lost 6 bases and J lost 7 bases. The entire variable domain, with the rest obtained from reference TRBV19 and TRBJ2-7, is as follows: DGGITQSPKYLFRKEGQNVTLSCEQNLNHDAMYWYRQDPGQGLRLIYYSQIVNDFQKGDIAEGYSVSREKKESFPLTVTSAQKNPTAFYLCASRPGQGVGEQYFGPGTRLTVT.

The V and J genes are TRBV11-2 and TRBJ2-3; TRBD2 aligns across 7 bases. V lost 1 base to trimming and J lost 2 bases; unmatched junction nucleotides: 6. The CDR3 loop spans 16 amino acids. Germline V gives CDR1 SGHAT, CDR2 FQNNGV. In DNA form, the CDR3 reads TGTGCCAGCAGCTTAGTCCTCGCGGGAGTCACAGATACGCAGTATTTT. Encoded protein: CASSLVLAGVTDTQYF.

This clonotype was detected a few times. This chain joins TRBV7-9 and TRBJ2-7, with 9 positions matching TRBD2. J gave up 3 bases and V 4 bases, and 4 bases lay outside the gene matches. The CDR3 spans 14 residues. Germline V gene sequence: CDR1 SEHNR, CDR2 FQNEAQ (reference sequence). The CDR3 sequence: CASSWGTSSYEQYF. The CDR3 DNA reads as TGTGCCAGCAGCTGGGGGACTAGCAGCTACGAGCAGTACTTC. The variable domain in full, with the rest retrieved from reference TRBV7-9 and TRBJ2-7, is DTGVSQNPRHKITKRGQNVTFRCDPISEHNRLYWYRQTLGQGPEFLTYFQNEAQLEKSRLLSDRFSAERPKGSFSTLEIQRTEQGDSAMYLCASSWGTSSYEQYFGPGTRLTVT.

V usage is TRBV7-2 and J usage is TRBJ1-1; D is undetermined. CDR3 length: 13 residues. V gave up 4 bases and J gave up 4 bases, with 10 bases separating them. In germline, CDR1 is SGHTA, CDR2 FQGNSA. The CDR3: CASSSAGGTEAFF. Here the CDR3 DNA reads TGTGCCAGCAGCTCGGCGGGAGGCACTGAAGCTTTCTTT.

This clonotype was counted a few times. The genes are TRBV7-2 and TRBJ2-2; D not certain. The length of the CDR3 is 12 residues. Deletions cut 3 bases from V and 6 bases from J, with 5 bases between. Germline V gene data show CDR1 as SGHTA and CDR2 as FQGNSA. The CDR3 loop reads CASSFHPGELFF. The DNA of the CDR3 is TGTGCCAGCAGCTTTCATCCCGGGGAGCTGTTTTTT.